Listed below are T cell receptor beta chains from one sample, sequenced in a study of glioma-infiltrating T cells after dendritic cell vaccination. Profiling relied on immunoSEQ multiplex PCR, and the TCRdb table lists in-frame clones only, not all of them. The sample consists of tens of thousands of clones, 81% of them appearing once. Sequenced here: blood, sampled before dendritic cell vaccination. All receptors come from a human donor with glioblastoma. The CDR3 runs from the conserved cysteine through the conserved F or W. The D gene is left open where the match is weak. Clone size, where shown, is once, few, many, or a class for clones that have expanded.

V	J	D	size	DNA	CDR3
TRBV5-1	TRBJ2-3	TRBD1	.	TGCGCCAGCAGCTGGGGACAGAGCACAGATACGCAGTATTTT	CASSWGQSTDTQYF
TRBV5-1	TRBJ1-2	TRBD1	.	TGCGCCAGCAGCGACCACAGGACAGGGGGGTATGGCTACACCTTC	CASSDHRTGGYGYTF
TRBV15	TRBJ2-7	.	.	TGTGCCACCAGCCCGAGGGAAGAGGGCTCCTACGAGCAGTACTTC	CATSPREEGSYEQYF
TRBV7-8	TRBJ1-2	TRBD1	few	TGTGCCAGCAGCCTATCAACCCTGGGACAGCTTTATGGCTACACCTTC	CASSLSTLGQLYGYTF
TRBV19	TRBJ2-3	TRBD2	.	TGTGCCAGTAGTAATCAACTAGCGGGGGTATCTGATACGCAGTATTTT	CASSNQLAGVSDTQYF
TRBV11-2	TRBJ2-5	.	.	TGTGCCAGCTCACTTCCATCAGGGGAAGAGACCCAGTACTTC	CASSLPSGEETQYF
TRBV19	TRBJ2-2	.	.	TGTGCCAGTAGTAGGACAGCGACCACCGGGGAGCTGTTTTTT	CASSRTATTGELFF
TRBV2	TRBJ1-6	.	.	TGTGCCAGCAGTGACCCAGGGAATAATTCACCCCTCCACTTT	CASSDPGNNSPLHF
TRBV7-9	TRBJ1-1	TRBD1	.	TGTGCCAGCAGCCCGACGACTAAGACAGGGCTCACTGAAGCTTTCTTT	CASSPTTKTGLTEAFF
TRBV6-1	TRBJ2-7	TRBD1	.	TGTGCCAGCAGTGAATATCGAGACAGGGACTTC	CASSEYRDRDF
TRBV19	TRBJ2-7	TRBD2	.	TGTGCCAGTAGTATAGCCCGGACTAGCGGGGTCTCCTACGAGCAGTACTTC	CASSIARTSGVSYEQYF
TRBV18	TRBJ1-1	TRBD1	.	TGTGCCAGCTCACCGGGGACAGGAGCTTTCTTT	CASSPGTGAFF
TRBV10-3	TRBJ1-3	TRBD1	many	TGTGCCATCAGAACAGGGGGTGGTGGAAACACCATATATTTT	CAIRTGGGGNTIYF
TRBV25-1	TRBJ2-5	TRBD1	.	TGTGCCAGCAGTGAATATGGACAGGGGGCAAAGACCCAGTACTTC	CASSEYGQGAKTQYF
TRBV16	TRBJ2-5	.	.	TGTGCCAGCAGCCAATCTTCTCAGGGTCTCCAAGAGACCCAGTACTTC	CASSQSSQGLQETQYF
TRBV2	TRBJ1-1	.	.	TGTGCCAGCTCACAGAGGGTGAGAGAGACTGAAGCTTTCTTT	CASSQRVRETEAFF
TRBV6-1	TRBJ1-5	.	.	TGTGCCAGCAGTGAGATTTCGGGACAAGGCAATCAGCCCCAGCATTTT	CASSEISGQGNQPQHF
TRBV19	TRBJ2-1	.	.	TGTGCCAGTAGTATCCAGGGGTACAATGAGCAGTTCTTC	CASSIQGYNEQFF
TRBV6-5	TRBJ1-4	TRBD1	few	TGTGCCAGCAGTGGTGAGAGACAGGGTGGACTGTTTTTT	CASSGERQGGLFF
TRBV6-5	TRBJ2-7	TRBD2	.	TGTGCCAGCAGCCCAACCGGGACTAGGACCTACGAGCAGTACTTC	CASSPTGTRTYEQYF
TRBV2	TRBJ1-1	TRBD1	.	TGTGCCAGCAGTCAGGACAGGGTCGGCACTGAAGCTTTCTTT	CASSQDRVGTEAFF
TRBV11-1	TRBJ1-1	.	.	TGTGCCAGCAGCATTGGACAACACACTGAAGCTTTCTTT	CASSIGQHTEAFF
TRBV7-9	TRBJ1-2	TRBD1	few	TGTGCCAGCAGCGTAGGACAGGGCTATGGCTACACCTTC	CASSVGQGYGYTF
TRBV2	TRBJ1-1	.	few	TGTGCCAGCCTACAGAGACAGGTCAACACTGAAGCTTTCTTT	CASLQRQVNTEAFF
TRBV6-5	TRBJ2-7	.	once	TGTGCCAGCAGATCCCCGGACACGGCAACTTACGAGCAGTACTTC	CASRSPDTATYEQYF
TRBV30	TRBJ2-4	TRBD1	.	TGTGCCAGTGACAGGGAAGGGGAAAACATTCAGTACTTC	CASDREGENIQYF
TRBV7-9	TRBJ2-5	.	.	TGTGCCAGCAGCTTAGATCCGTACCAAGAGACCCAGTACTTC	CASSLDPYQETQYF
TRBV5-4	TRBJ1-3	TRBD1	.	TGTGCCAGCAGCCCAAGACAGGGGGCTGGGGGAAACACCATATATTTT	CASSPRQGAGGNTIYF